This is a list of T cell receptor beta chains from one sample in a study of T cells after yellow fever vaccination. TCRdb fed the 5' RACE reads into MiXCR, producing one record per CDR3 protein. The sample lists some 110,000 distinct CDR3 sequences, roughly 6.7% seen once, with 2% to 3% in the top ten. The sequences come from CD4+ T cells sorted from PBMCs, collected 9 to 10 days after the first yellow fever vaccination. The receptors come from a man between 18 and 35 years old who received the YFV17D yellow fever vaccine. Both conserved end residues are part of each CDR3. Clone sizes are given selectively: once, few, many, or a class where the clone is expanded.

many	TRBV5-1	CASSLVVGKETQYF
many	TRBV5-6	CASSLVVARNIQYF
many	TRBV20-1	CSATSGEAQETQYF
many	TRBV9	CASSSRQGSETQYF
many	TRBV7-9	CASSSPSWGLPSYEQYF
many	TRBV19	CASSVPTGGRMRELFF
many	TRBV18	CASSPPREGGEKLFF
-	TRBV5-1	CASSTGDGSNEQFF
many	TRBV19	CASRDRVSEQFF
many	TRBV6-5	CASRQSPTGTYSNQPQHF
many	TRBV10-3	CAISGEGRLTGELFF
-	TRBV30	CAWAEGYEQYF
few	TRBV4-2	CASSQDLSGANVLTF
many	TRBV12-3/TRBV12-4	CASSAHGGTYEQYF
many	TRBV6-1	CASSEQVGLSGNTIYF
many	TRBV10-3	CASSGGGLEETQYF
many	TRBV4-3	CASSQVGTGRRNTEAFF
many	TRBV18	CASSQGTSLHNEQFF
many	TRBV12-3/TRBV12-4	CASSLMGLEEKLFF
many	TRBV7-6	CASSLWGSQETQYF
many	TRBV27	CASSFAQRRAYEQYF
many	TRBV12-3/TRBV12-4	CASSLQLNTEAFF
many	TRBV7-2	CASNPGSVNEQFF
many	TRBV12-3/TRBV12-4	CASTLGTGGRGYTF
many	TRBV20-1	CSARGTASQETQYF
many	TRBV24-1	CATSETGGPRPIIEQFF
many	TRBV10-3	CAISLGQRSDTQYF
many	TRBV7-3	CASSLNPTVSTEAFF
-	TRBV6-1	CASRRGISDSEKLFF
many	TRBV5-1	CASSLGAYRSTEAFF
many	TRBV12-3/TRBV12-4	CASSLWRGGTDTQYF
-	TRBV5-4	CASSLQTASEKLFF
many	TRBV4-1	CASSGQGRNTEAFF
many	TRBV20-1	CSASFRQGSSNQPQHF
-	TRBV3-1	CASSQGEGRANYGYTF